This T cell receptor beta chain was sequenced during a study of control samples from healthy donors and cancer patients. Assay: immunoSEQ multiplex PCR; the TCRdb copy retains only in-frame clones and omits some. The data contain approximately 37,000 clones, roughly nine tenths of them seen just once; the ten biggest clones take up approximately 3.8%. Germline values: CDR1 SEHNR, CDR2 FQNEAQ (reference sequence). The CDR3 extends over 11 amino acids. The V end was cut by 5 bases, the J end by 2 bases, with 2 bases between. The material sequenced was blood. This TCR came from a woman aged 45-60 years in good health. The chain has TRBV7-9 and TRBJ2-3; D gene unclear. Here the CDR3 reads CASSTTDTQYF. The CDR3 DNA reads TGTGCCAGCAGCACCACAGATACGCAGTATTTT. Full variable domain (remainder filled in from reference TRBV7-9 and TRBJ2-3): DTGVSQNPRHKITKRGQNVTFRCDPISEHNRLYWYRQTLGQGPEFLTYFQNEAQLEKSRLLSDRFSAERPKGSFSTLEIQRTEQGDSAMYLCASSTTDTQYFGPGTRLTVL.